One sample yielded the 16 T cell receptor beta chains listed below, sequenced in a study of shared clonotypes between healthy human individuals. Produced via immunoSEQ multiplex PCR; TCRdb's table is partial and in-frame only. The sample has about 2.4 million clones, over 85% seen once. Sequencing used naive CD4+ T cells from PBMCs. Subset denoted: CD45RA+ positively selected. The source is a man aged 18 to 30 in good health. Some clones in this sample may be carry-over from other donors' samples.

This chain joins TRBV7-2 and TRBJ1-3; D ambiguous. V lost 5 bases to trimming and J lost 2 bases, with 10 bases between them. The germline gives CDR1 SGHTA, CDR2 FQGNSA. The CDR3 covers 14 residues. In DNA form, the CDR3 reads TGTGCCAGCAGCACCGCTCGAACTGGAAACACCATATATTTT. Translated: CASSTARTGNTIYF.

The chain uses TRBV28 and TRBJ1-2, with 9 nucleotides matching TRBD1. Germline CDR1 and CDR2: MDHEN and SYDVKM. Trimming took 3 bases from V and 7 from J; bases not matched to a gene: 9. CDR3 length: 15 residues. In nucleotides, the CDR3 is TGTGCCAGCAGTTTCCAGACAGGGGGTAAGGGTGGCTACACCTTC. Its protein is CASSFQTGGKGGYTF.

The rearrangement uses TRBV7-3 and TRBJ2-2; 14 nucleotides agree with TRBD2. Germline-derived CDR1 and CDR2 are SGHTA and FQGTGA. There are 19 residues in the CDR3. V was pared by 3 bases and J by 6 bases, with 12 bases of the junction left unmatched. In DNA, the CDR3 is TGTGCCAGCAGCTTGGCTCCTGGGACTAGCGGGAGACGTCCCGGGGAGCTGTTTTTT. Translating it yields CASSLAPGTSGRRPGELFF. Drawing the rest from reference TRBV7-3 and TRBJ2-2, the complete variable domain is GAGVSQTPSNKVTEKGKYVELRCDPISGHTALYWYRQSLGQGPEFLIYFQGTGAADDSGLPNDRFFAVRPEGSVSTLKIQRTERGDSAVYLCASSLAPGTSGRRPGELFFGEGSRLTVL.

J is TRBJ1-2 and V is TRBV19; D is perhaps TRBD1 (5 bases). Germline lookup yields CDR1 LNHDA and CDR2 SQIVND (reference sequence). The germline V and J ends were trimmed by 3 bases and 4 bases, with 15 bases remaining between them. The CDR3 has 15 residues. The CDR3 bases are TGTGCCAGTAGTATGAATGTTGGGGGTGTCTATGGCTACACCTTC. Translated: CASSMNVGGVYGYTF.

The rearrangement uses TRBV29-1 and TRBJ2-7; 9 bases agree with TRBD2. CDR3 length equals 17 residues. CDR1 SQVTM and CDR2 ANQGSEA come from the germline V gene. V trimming: 6 bases; J trimming: 0 bases; junction bases outside the gene matches: 15. DNA for the CDR3: TGCAGCGTCAAGGGAGTTAGCGGGAGAGGAAGCTCCTACGAGCAGTACTTC. As protein: CSVKGVSGRGSSYEQYF.

V gene TRBV14 combines with J gene TRBJ2-2; D gene ambiguous. The V end was cut by 0 bases, the J end by 1 base, with 12 bases between. CDR1 SGHDN and CDR2 FVKESK come from the germline V gene. The CDR3 loop spans 17 amino acids. The CDR3 region is CASSQDWWQENTGELFF. The CDR3 coding sequence is TGTGCCAGCAGCCAAGATTGGTGGCAGGAGAACACCGGGGAGCTGTTTTTT.

This clone has only one observation. The chain links TRBV11-2 to TRBJ1-2; D is unresolved. Germline loops: CDR1 SGHAT, CDR2 FQNNGV. The length of the CDR3 is 13 residues. V was pared by 3 bases and J by 4 bases, with 9 bases between. The CDR3 loop is CASSLGKSYGYTF. As DNA, the CDR3 is TGTGCCAGCAGCTTGGGGAAGTCCTATGGCTACACCTTC. The full variable domain, rest sourced from reference TRBV11-2 and TRBJ1-2, is EAGVAQSPRYKIIEKRQSVAFWCNPISGHATLYWYQQILGQGPKLLIQFQNNGVVDDSQLPKDRFSAERLKGVDSTLKIQPAKLEDSAVYLCASSLGKSYGYTFGSGTRLTVV.

This clone showed up just once. The chain combines TRBV28 with TRBJ2-6, with D unresolved. The V end lost 1 base, the J end lost 0 bases, and 10 bases lay between the germline ends. The CDR3 has 17 amino acids. Germline CDR1 MDHEN, CDR2 SYDVKM. The DNA of the CDR3 is TGTGCCAGCAGTTTATTGGTAGCCTCCTCTGGGGCCAACGTCCTGACTTTC. It specifies CASSLLVASSGANVLTF.

CDR3 sequence reads: CASSEGDRGHGYTF. DNA of the CDR3: TGTGCCAGCAGCGAGGGGGACAGGGGGCACGGCTACACCTTC. This chain connects TRBV7-9 to TRBJ1-2; the match to TRBD1 covers 12 bases. The CDR3 is 14 amino acids. Germline CDR1 SEHNR, CDR2 FQNEAQ (reference sequence). Trimming took 5 bases from V and 8 from J; bases not matched to a gene: 6.

V and J are TRBV10-3 and TRBJ2-1; D might be TRBD2 (5 bases). This CDR3 spans 16 amino acids. Deletions cut 0 bases from V and 2 bases from J, with 11 bases between. Germline assignment: CDR1 ENHRY and CDR2 SYGVKD. The CDR3 here is CAISESGRVAYNEQFF. The CDR3 nucleotides read TGTGCCATCAGTGAGTCTGGGCGGGTAGCCTACAATGAGCAGTTCTTC.

The chain uses TRBV19 and TRBJ2-1; D is ambiguous. This CDR3 region has 16 residues. The V and J ends lost 5 bases and 0 bases respectively, with 14 bases between them. Germline lookup yields CDR1 LNHDA and CDR2 SQIVND (reference sequence). The CDR3 loop is CASSPRPNLSYNEQFF. CDR3 bases: TGTGCCAGTAGTCCCCGACCAAACCTCTCCTACAATGAGCAGTTCTTC.

In its sample, this clone was seen once. The V gene is TRBV5-1, the J gene TRBJ1-6; 9 bases are shared with TRBD1. Trimming cost V 4 bases and J 9 bases; bases outside gene matches: 11. This CDR3 is 16 amino acids long. CDR1 and CDR2 from the germline V gene are SGHRS and YFSETQ. This CDR3 is CASSVRTGEVASPLHF. The DNA for the CDR3 is TGCGCCAGCAGCGTACGGACAGGGGAAGTGGCTTCACCCCTCCACTTT.

The CDR3 DNA reads TGTGCCAGCAGCGTAGCCTCCGGGACGGGGGAGCAGTACTTC. It specifies CASSVASGTGEQYF. The chain has TRBV9 and TRBJ2-7; TRBD1 or TRBD2 may be the D gene (5 bases each). In germline, CDR1 is SGDLS, CDR2 YYNGEE. V shed 0 bases and J shed 7 bases, with 14 bases lying between them. The CDR3 length is 14 residues.

The chain uses TRBV4-3 and TRBJ2-7, with a tentative D call TRBD1 (5 bases). Trimming cost V 2 bases and J 6 bases, with 8 bases left between them. The CDR3 covers 12 residues. Looked up from germline, CDR1 is LGHNA and CDR2 is YSLEER. CDR3 residues: CASSQWGAEQYF. In DNA form, the CDR3 reads TGCGCCAGCAGCCAATGGGGCGCCGAGCAGTACTTC.

The chain has TRBV5-4 and TRBJ2-6; D perhaps matches TRBD1 (6 bases). This CDR3 contains 16 residues. CDR1 is SGHNT, CDR2 YYREEE, per germline (reference sequence). V lost 4 bases and J lost 3, with 14 bases in between. DNA for the CDR3: TGTGCCAGCAGCAGTAGACAGGCTTTTGGGGCCAACGTCCTGACTTTC. Translation: CASSSRQAFGANVLTF.

The chain carries TRBV5-1 and TRBJ1-2; D uncertain. Germline V gene sequence: CDR1 SGHRS, CDR2 YFSETQ. Trimming removed 0 bases from V and 4 bases from J, with 13 bases in between. The CDR3 extends over 15 amino acids. CDR3 in amino acids: CASSLDVGQAYGYTF. For the CDR3, the DNA is TGCGCCAGCAGCTTGGACGTCGGTCAGGCCTATGGCTACACCTTC.